Shown below are 11 T cell receptor beta chains from a single sample sequenced in a study of Siglec-9 on CD8 T cells in melanoma. Clones were read by immunoSEQ multiplex PCR, and TCRdb kept only the in-frame ones, dropping some. Of 25,000 to 30,000 clones listed, roughly 78% are singletons. The sample comprised Siglec-9- CD8+ T cells sorted from blood. The receptors were sampled from a human donor in good health.

The chain has TRBV7-9 and TRBJ2-1, with D perhaps TRBD1 (5 bases). V was trimmed by 11 bases and J by 6 bases, leaving 11 bases between them. Germline V lookup: CDR1 SEHNR, CDR2 FQNEAQ (reference sequence). This CDR3 comprises 11 residues. CDR3 in DNA: TGTGCCGTCAGGGATGTCAATGAGCAGTTCTTC. It specifies CAVRDVNEQFF.

The rearrangement joins TRBV2 to TRBJ2-1; D gene unclear. This CDR3 contains 13 residues. Germline V gene sequence: CDR1 SNHLY, CDR2 FYNNEI. Trimming pared 2 bases from V and 4 bases from J, leaving 6 bases between. In DNA, the CDR3 is TGTGCCAGCAGTGAACGTGGGTACAATGAGCAGTTCTTC. Its translation: CASSERGYNEQFF.

The chain has TRBV5-4 and TRBJ1-1; D possibly corresponds to TRBD1 (5 bases). The length of the CDR3 is 14 residues. Germline assignment: CDR1 SGHNT and CDR2 YYREEE (reference sequence). The V and J ends lost 3 bases and 1 base respectively, with 10 bases between them. The CDR3 DNA follows: TGTGCCAGCAGCTGGGGCGGGGGGAACACTGAAGCTTTCTTT. Translating gives CASSWGGGNTEAFF.

This sequence joins TRBV29-1 and TRBJ1-1, with a possible D match to TRBD1 (5 bases). V gave up 8 bases and J gave up 4 bases, with 17 bases separating them. The CDR3 is 13 amino acids. The germline V gene encodes CDR1 SQVTM and CDR2 ANQGSEA. CDR3 sequence reads: CSSREGLSTEAFF. CDR3 DNA sequence: TGCAGCTCCAGGGAGGGGCTAAGCACTGAAGCTTTCTTT.

The chain recombines TRBV6-5 with TRBJ2-7, with D tentatively TRBD1 (6 bases). V was clipped by 2 bases and J by 4 bases, with 15 bases between them. Germline assignment: CDR1 MNHEY and CDR2 SVGAGI. This CDR3 has 15 residues. The CDR3 coding sequence is TGTGCCAGCAGTTACGGGGGCCCCTTAGGTTACGAGCAGTACTTC. Amino acids: CASSYGGPLGYEQYF.

V usage is TRBV7-9 and J usage is TRBJ2-1, with D maybe TRBD2 (5 bases). The CDR3 loop spans 12 amino acids. CDR1 and CDR2 (germline): SEHNR, FQNEAQ (reference sequence). The V gene lost 6 bases and the J gene lost 8 bases, with 11 bases spanning the gap. The CDR3 DNA reads as TGTGCCAGCAGGATCCCCGGGGATGAGCAGTTCTTC. It yields the protein CASRIPGDEQFF.

This chain uses TRBV11-3 with TRBJ2-1; 7 bases are a match to TRBD1. With V trimmed by 3 bases and J by 12 bases, 14 bases remained unmatched. This CDR3 comprises 15 residues. Germline values: CDR1 SGHNT, CDR2 YENEEA. CDR3 protein: CASSFRGSVGGLQFF. The CDR3 region has the DNA TGTGCCAGCAGCTTTCGAGGGTCAGTAGGGGGCTTGCAGTTCTTC.

The chain joins TRBV6-6 to TRBJ2-2; D is undetermined. Germline V gene lookup returns CDR1 MNHNY and CDR2 SVGAGI (reference sequence). The CDR3 spans 15 residues. Trimming left V 0 bases short and J 0 bases short, with 5 bases between. This chain's CDR3 is CASSYSIANTGELFF. CDR3 bases: TGTGCCAGCAGTTACTCAATCGCGAACACCGGGGAGCTGTTTTTT.

The CDR3: CASSGDRVRYEQYF. As DNA, the CDR3 is TGTGCCAGCAGCGGCGACAGGGTTCGGTACGAGCAGTACTTC. This chain joins TRBV13 and TRBJ2-7; 7 bases are shared with TRBD1. The V segment lost 5 bases and the J segment 4 bases; nucleotides outside the gene matches: 8. This CDR3 contains 14 residues. Germline lookup yields CDR1 PRHDT and CDR2 FYEKMQ (reference sequence).

The chain joins TRBV11-2 to TRBJ2-7, with 13 bases identical to TRBD2. Trimming removed 0 bases from V and 2 bases from J; junction bases left unmatched: 7. This CDR3 is built from 18 residues. The germline V gene encodes CDR1 SGHAT and CDR2 FQNNGV. The CDR3 DNA is TGTGCCAGCAGCTTAGATCCTAAGACTAGCGGGAGGACCTACGAGCAGTACGTC. This gives the protein CASSLDPKTSGRTYEQYV.

This clone appeared a few times. The chain combines TRBV27 with TRBJ2-3; D is perhaps TRBD2 (7 bases). Trimming took off 6 bases at V and 3 bases at J, with 16 bases between the two ends. This CDR3 contains 15 residues. From germline, CDR1 is MNHEY and CDR2 SMNVEV (reference sequence). CDR3 DNA sequence: TGTGCCAGCAGCCCAGCGGGACACCCAACAGATACGCAGTATTTT. Translating gives CASSPAGHPTDTQYF.